The entry below describes one T cell receptor beta chain. As yet, its antigen is unknown. Sorted subsets were amplified in replicate PCRs using around 220 ng DNA, roughly 30,000 T cell genomes. Source study methods: ImmunoSEQ yielded junction-only sequences lacking quality scores, so filtering differed. Sequenced by immunoSEQ multiplex PCR; TCRdb stores in-frame clones only, minus some. D and trimming were read from the DNA, whereas the V and J calls and clone size are those reported in that table. The profile shows about 2.5 million clones, 85% to 95% of them singletons. This sample is part of a study of shared clonotypes between healthy human individuals. Study context: Each donor's CD4 naive and CD4 memory cells filled three plates apiece, CD8 naive two, and CD8 memory one.

This CDR3 has 12 residues. Germline loops: CDR1 SGHAT, CDR2 FQNNGV. Trimming left V 5 bases short and J 6 bases short, with 7 bases between. General observations from the study: Naive subsets generally exceeded memory subsets in estimated richness.

Sequenced: naive CD4+ T cells from PBMCs. Subset defined: CD45RA+ positively selected. The TCR sequence derives from a man younger than 35 in good health. Some clones in this sample may be carry-over from other donors' samples. The chain joins TRBV11-2 to TRBJ2-2; no clear D gene. CDR3 sequence reads: CASSPWSGELFF. Written as DNA, the CDR3 is TGTGCCAGCAGCCCGTGGTCCGGGGAGCTGTTTTTT.